The 9 T cell receptor beta chains below come from one sample, sequenced in a study of T-cell memory formation after mild COVID-19. MiXCR, run by TCRdb on the 5' RACE reads, gives a single entry per CDR3 protein. Counted here are 200,000 to 250,000 distinct CDR3 sequences, approximately 15% occurring once; the ten biggest clones make up less than 2.5%. Sample: PBMCs or a T cell subset sorted from them (not recorded which). These receptor sequences come from an adult woman who had mild COVID-19 (a few samples of this study predate the infection). Cell type and time point are not known.

The chain recombines TRBV4-3 with TRBJ2-1; tentatively, D is TRBD1 (6 bases). Trimming removed 0 bases at V and 2 bases at J, with 11 bases between. CDR1 and CDR2 from the germline V gene are LGHNA and YSLEER. CDR3 length equals 16 residues. This CDR3 is CASSQDHRDTYNEQFF. The DNA for the CDR3 is TGCGCCAGCAGCCAAGATCACCGGGACACCTACAATGAGCAGTTCTTC.

This chain links TRBV7-9 with TRBJ1-1; D not resolved. Germline V gene lookup returns CDR1 SEHNR and CDR2 FQNEAQ (reference sequence). Trimming cost V 5 bases and J 3 bases, with 16 bases left between them. The CDR3 sequence is 15 residues long. CDR3 bases: TGTGCCAGCAGCCCGGGTGGAAGGTTGGACACTGAAGCTTTCTTT. Amino acids: CASSPGGRLDTEAFF.

This clonotype was recorded many times. This rearrangement joins TRBV7-2 to TRBJ2-7, with D perhaps matching TRBD1 (6 bases). The germline V gene has CDR1 SGHTA and CDR2 FQGNSA. The CDR3 length is 13 residues. V was cut by 4 bases and J by 3 bases, with 10 bases left in between. CDR3 sequence reads: CASSSRTVYEQYF. In nucleotides, the CDR3 is TGTGCCAGCAGCTCCCGGACAGTCTACGAGCAGTACTTC.

This clonotype was picked up a small number of times. The chain links TRBV11-2 to TRBJ2-5, with 8 bases fitting TRBD1. The junction had 18 bases not matched to a gene; V was cut back by 4 bases and J by 5 bases. Germline-derived CDR1 and CDR2 are SGHAT and FQNNGV. CDR3 length equals 18 residues. CDR3 sequence: CASSSIIEDRGVRETQYF. CDR3 DNA: TGTGCCAGCAGCTCAATCATAGAAGACAGGGGCGTAAGGGAGACCCAGTACTTC.

The chain recombines TRBV29-1 with TRBJ1-5; D is ambiguous. The CDR3 loop spans 13 amino acids. V was pared by 4 bases and J by 3 bases, with 10 bases between. Germline V gene sequence: CDR1 SQVTM, CDR2 ANQGSEA. This chain's CDR3 is CSVGFQPNQPQHF. The DNA of the CDR3 is TGCAGCGTTGGATTCCAGCCCAATCAGCCCCAGCATTTT.

This clonotype was seen a handful of times. The rearrangement joins TRBV4-1 to TRBJ2-7; no definite D call. The CDR3 consists of 12 residues. Germline V gene sequence: CDR1 MGHRA, CDR2 YSYEKL. V was pared by 1 base and J by 7 bases, with 8 bases between. The CDR3 here is CASSQVFGEQYF. CDR3 DNA: TGCGCCAGCAGCCAAGTTTTCGGGGAGCAGTACTTC.

This chain uses TRBV20-1 with TRBJ2-1, with TRBD1 identical over 7 bases. The V gene's germline CDR1 is DFQATT and CDR2 SNEGSKA (reference sequence). V dropped 1 base and J dropped 9; count of bases not matched to a gene: 12. The CDR3 sequence is 15 residues long. For the CDR3, the DNA is TGCAGTGCTAGAGGGGCCCTGACAGGGTTTGGTGAGCAGTTCTTC. Translation gives CSARGALTGFGEQFF.

The sample holds a few counts of this clonotype. V usage is TRBV4-1 and J usage is TRBJ1-1; D unclear. Germline V CDR1 and CDR2: MGHRA, YSYEKL. The CDR3 covers 15 residues. The V end was cut by 3 bases, the J end by 2 bases, with 13 bases between. Here the CDR3 reads CASSQEGRANTEAFF. The CDR3 DNA reads as TGCGCCAGCAGCCAGGAAGGACGGGCTAACACTGAAGCTTTCTTT.

Only a few counts were recorded for this clonotype. The rearrangement joins TRBV6-5 to TRBJ2-1; 7 bases fit TRBD1. CDR1 MNHEY and CDR2 SVGAGI come from the germline V gene. The CDR3 loop spans 14 amino acids. V shed 4 bases and J 9 bases; nucleotides not matched to a gene: 9. In nucleotides, the CDR3 is TGTGCCAGCAGTTCCACAAGACAGGGCACTGAGCAGTTCTTC. Encoded protein: CASSSTRQGTEQFF.